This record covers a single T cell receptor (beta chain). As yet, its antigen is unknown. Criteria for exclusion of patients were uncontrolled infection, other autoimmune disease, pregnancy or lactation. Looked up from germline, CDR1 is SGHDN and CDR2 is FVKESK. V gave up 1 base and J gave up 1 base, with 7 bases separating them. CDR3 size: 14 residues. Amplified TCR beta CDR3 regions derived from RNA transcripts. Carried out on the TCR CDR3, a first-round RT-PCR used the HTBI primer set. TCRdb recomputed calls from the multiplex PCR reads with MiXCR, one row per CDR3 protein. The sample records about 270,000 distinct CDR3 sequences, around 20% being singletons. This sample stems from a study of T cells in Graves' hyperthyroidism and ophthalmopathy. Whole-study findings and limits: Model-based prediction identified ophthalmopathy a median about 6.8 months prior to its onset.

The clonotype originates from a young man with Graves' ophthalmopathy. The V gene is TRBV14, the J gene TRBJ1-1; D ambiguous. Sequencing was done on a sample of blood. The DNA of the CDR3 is TGTGCCAGCAGCCAAGTTTTCTCGAACACTGAAGCTTTCTTT. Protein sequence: CASSQVFSNTEAFF.